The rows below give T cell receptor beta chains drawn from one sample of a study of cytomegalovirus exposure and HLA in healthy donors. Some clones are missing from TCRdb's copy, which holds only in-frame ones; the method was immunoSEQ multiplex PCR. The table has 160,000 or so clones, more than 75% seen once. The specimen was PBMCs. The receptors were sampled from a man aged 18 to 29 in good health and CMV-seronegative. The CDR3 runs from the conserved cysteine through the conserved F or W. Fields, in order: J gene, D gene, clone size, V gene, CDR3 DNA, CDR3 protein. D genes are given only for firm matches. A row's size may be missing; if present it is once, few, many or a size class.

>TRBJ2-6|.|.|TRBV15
TGTGCCACCAGCTTGACAGACTCTGGGGCCAACGTCCTGACTTTC
CATSLTDSGANVLTF
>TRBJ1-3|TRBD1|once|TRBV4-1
TGCGCCAGCAGCCAAGAAGGTGTGGGGGACAGGGTGAACTCTGGAAACACCATATATTTT
CASSQEGVGDRVNSGNTIYF
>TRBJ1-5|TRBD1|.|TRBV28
TGTGCCAGCAGTTTAGTTGGACAGGGGAAGCGCAATCAGCCCCAGCATTTT
CASSLVGQGKRNQPQHF
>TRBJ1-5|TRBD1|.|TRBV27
TGTGCCAGCAGTAACTCACAGGGGGCGATGAATCAGCCCCAGCATTTT
CASSNSQGAMNQPQHF
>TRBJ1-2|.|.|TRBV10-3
TGTGCCATCAGTGAGTCGATTATTTGGACGACAGGAGAAAACTATGGCTACACCTTC
CAISESIIWTTGENYGYTF
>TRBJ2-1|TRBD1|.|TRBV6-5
TGTGCCAGCAGTTACTCCCAGACGACAGGGGACAATGAGCAGTTCTTC
CASSYSQTTGDNEQFF
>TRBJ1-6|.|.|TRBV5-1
TGCGCCAGCAGCTCGGACACCTATAATTCACCCCTCCACTTT
CASSSDTYNSPLHF
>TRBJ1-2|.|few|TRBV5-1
TGCGCCAGCAGCGTAGGGCAGGGACTCGACTATGGCTACACCTTC
CASSVGQGLDYGYTF
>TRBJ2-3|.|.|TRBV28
TGTGCCAGCAGTTTGGAGGGGTATGGCACAGATACGCAGTATTTT
CASSLEGYGTDTQYF
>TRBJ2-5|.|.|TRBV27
TGTGCCAGCAGTTTATATGCAGGGAGGGAGACCCAGTACTTC
CASSLYAGRETQYF
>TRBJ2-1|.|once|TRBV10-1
TGCGCCAGCATGAGGGCTAGTTCCAATGAGCAGTTCTTC
CASMRASSNEQFF
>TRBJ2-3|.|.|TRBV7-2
TGTGCCAGCAGCTTGGTTGGGACACGAGACACAGATACGCAGTATTTT
CASSLVGTRDTDTQYF
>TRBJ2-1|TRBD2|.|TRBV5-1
TGCGCCAGCAGCTTGCTTGGACTAGCGGGAGGGGGGCCCTACAATGAGCAGTTCTTC
CASSLLGLAGGGPYNEQFF
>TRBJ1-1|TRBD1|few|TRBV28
TGTGCCAGCAGTTCGGGACAGGGGAACACTGAAGCTTTCTTT
CASSSGQGNTEAFF
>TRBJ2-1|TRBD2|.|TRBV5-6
TGTGCCAGCAGCTTGGTGGGCGGGAGAGCTTACAATGAGCAGTTCTTC
CASSLVGGRAYNEQFF
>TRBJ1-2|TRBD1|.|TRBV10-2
TGCGCCAGCAGTCGCCGGGACAGCATAGCTAACTATGGCTACACCTTC
CASSRRDSIANYGYTF
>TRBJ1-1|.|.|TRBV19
TGTGCCAGTAGTCGCACCCCAGGTAAAGCTTTCTTT
CASSRTPGKAFF
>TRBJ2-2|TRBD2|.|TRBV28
TGTGCCAGCAGGGGGGGACTAGCGGGAGCGCCCCTGGGGACCGGGGAGCTGTTTTTT
CASRGGLAGAPLGTGELFF
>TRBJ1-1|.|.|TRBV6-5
TGTGCCAGCATCGAGGGAGCGGGGCTAGCTTTCTTT
CASIEGAGLAFF
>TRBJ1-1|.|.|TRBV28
TGTGCCAGCAGTTCGCGACACCCGAACACTGAAGCTTTCTTT
CASSSRHPNTEAFF
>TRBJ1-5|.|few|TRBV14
TGTGCCCACTGGCCGGGGGGCGGCAATCAGCCCCAGCATTTT
CAHWPGGGNQPQHF
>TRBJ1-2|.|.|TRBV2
TGTGCCAGCTCCACCGCTGATGGAGGATATGGCTACACCTTC
CASSTADGGYGYTF
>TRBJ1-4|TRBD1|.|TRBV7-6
TGTGCCAGCAGCTTAAAATCGTGGTCGGCAGGGGGCCGTGAAAAACTGTTTTTT
CASSLKSWSAGGREKLFF
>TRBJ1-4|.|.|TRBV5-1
TGCGCCAGCAGCTTGGGGTGGGGCCCGACTAATGAAAAACTGTTTTTT
CASSLGWGPTNEKLFF
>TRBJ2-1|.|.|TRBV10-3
TGTGCCATCAGCTTAGCAGATGAGCAGTTCTTC
CAISLADEQFF
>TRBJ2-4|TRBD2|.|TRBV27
TGTGCCAGCAGTTTAATTACGGGGGGACGAGACAAAAACATTCAGTACTTC
CASSLITGGRDKNIQYF
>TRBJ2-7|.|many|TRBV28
TGTGCCAGCAAGGGGCCGGGGGATAGCTACGAGCAGTACTTC
CASKGPGDSYEQYF
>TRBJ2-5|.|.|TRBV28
TGTGCCAGCAGTTTCAGACAGGTCGGTGGGGAGACCCAGTACTTC
CASSFRQVGGETQYF
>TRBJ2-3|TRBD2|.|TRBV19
TGTGCCAGTAGTCTCTGGCTAGCGGGAACAGATACGCAGTATTTT
CASSLWLAGTDTQYF
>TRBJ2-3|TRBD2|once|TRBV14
TGTGCCAGCAGCCAGGCCGGACTAGCAGATACAGATACGCAGTATTTT
CASSQAGLADTDTQYF
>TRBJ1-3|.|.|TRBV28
TGTGCCACCCTTGGCCCCAGAAACTCTGGAAACACCATATATTTT
CATLGPRNSGNTIYF
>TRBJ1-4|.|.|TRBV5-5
TGTGCCAGCAGCTTGGTGGGAGGTTCTGAAAAACTGTTTTTT
CASSLVGGSEKLFF
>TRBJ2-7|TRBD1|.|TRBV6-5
TGTGCCAGCACCCGCGGACAGGGGAGGAACGAGCAGTACTTC
CASTRGQGRNEQYF
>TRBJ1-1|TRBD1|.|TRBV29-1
TGCAGCGGTTCGACAGGGGAGACCACTGAAGCTTTCTTT
CSGSTGETTEAFF
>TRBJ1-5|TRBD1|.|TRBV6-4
TGTGCCAGCGGTCAAACAGGGGTACTTCGAGGCTATCAGCCCCAGCATTTT
CASGQTGVLRGYQPQHF
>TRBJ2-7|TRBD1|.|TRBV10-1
TGCGCCAGCAGTGATCCGGACAGGGGAACAACCTACGAGCAGTACTTC
CASSDPDRGTTYEQYF
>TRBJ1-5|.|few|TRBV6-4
TGTGCCAGCAGTGAAAGGGAGGAACAGCCCCAGCATTTT
CASSEREEQPQHF
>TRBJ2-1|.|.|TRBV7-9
TGTGCCAGCAGCCCAGGTGGGAGCTCCTACAATGAGCAGTTCTTC
CASSPGGSSYNEQFF
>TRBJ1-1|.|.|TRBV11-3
TGTGCCAGCAGTAATCCATGGGCAGATCGTAAAGCTTTCTTT
CASSNPWADRKAFF
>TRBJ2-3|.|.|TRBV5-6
TGTGCCAGCAGCTTGGTGGTCGCGACAGATACGCAGTATTTT
CASSLVVATDTQYF
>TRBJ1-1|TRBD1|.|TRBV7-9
TGTGCCAGCAGCTTAGTACTCGGGACAGGGAACACTGAAGCTTTCTTT
CASSLVLGTGNTEAFF
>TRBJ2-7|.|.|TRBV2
TGTGCCACCCAACCGGGAGCGTCCGACGAGCAGTACTTC
CATQPGASDEQYF
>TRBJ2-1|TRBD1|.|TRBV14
TGTGCCAGCAGCCAAGCAACAGGGGGCTGGGATGAGCAGTTCTTC
CASSQATGGWDEQFF
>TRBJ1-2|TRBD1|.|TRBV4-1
TGCGCCAGCAGCCAAGATTACGGACAGGGGCCTGGCTACACCTTC
CASSQDYGQGPGYTF
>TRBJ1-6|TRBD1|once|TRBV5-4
TGTGCCAGCAGCTTGCCACCGGGACAGCATTCACCCCTCCACTTT
CASSLPPGQHSPLHF
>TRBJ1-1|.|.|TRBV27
TGTGCCAGCAGTTCGACAGCGAACACTGAAGCTTTCTTT
CASSSTANTEAFF
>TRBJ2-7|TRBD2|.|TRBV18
TGTGCCAGCTCCCCAAGGGAACGAGCGGGGAGCTCCTACGAGCAGTACTTC
CASSPRERAGSSYEQYF
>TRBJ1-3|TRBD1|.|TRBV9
TGTGCCAGCAGTCCCGGGACAGGGATCGGAAACACCATATATTTT
CASSPGTGIGNTIYF
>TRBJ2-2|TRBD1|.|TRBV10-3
TGTGCCAACGCACAGGGGGCCGGGGAGCTGTTTTTT
CANAQGAGELFF
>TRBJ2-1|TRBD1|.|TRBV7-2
TGTGCCAGCAGCCCACGGACAGGGGATTCCTACAATGAGCAGTTCTTC
CASSPRTGDSYNEQFF
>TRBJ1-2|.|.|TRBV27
TGTGCCAGCAGTTTACGCGACACAAGCTATGGCTACACCTTC
CASSLRDTSYGYTF
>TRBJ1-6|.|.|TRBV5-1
TGCGCCAGCAGTCAACTCCAGGGAAATGACAATTCACCCCTCCACTTT
CASSQLQGNDNSPLHF
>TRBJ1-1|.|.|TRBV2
TGTGCCGGCGGAAGGGAGGCCACTGAAGCTTTCTTT
CAGGREATEAFF